This T cell receptor beta chain was sequenced for a study of T-cell reconstitution after alpha-beta-depleted transplantation in children. In its sample, this clonotype was seen a few times. The CDR3 extends over 11 amino acids. Germline CDR1 is SQVTM and CDR2 is ANQGSEA. During its preparation, the TCRbeta library received unique molecular identifiers. Using its own MiXCR run on the PCR reads, TCRdb lists one record per CDR3 protein. The sample includes about 500,000 distinct CDR3 sequences, over 25% of them seen just once. V is TRBV29-1 and J is TRBJ1-2; 8 bases agree with TRBD1. The sample consisted of PBMCs from the stem cell graft donor, taken from the stem cell graft. The TCR originated in a human donor who donated a stem cell graft to a child with aplastic anemia. The CDR3 region is CSGQGGQGYTF. In nucleotides, the CDR3 is TGCAGTGGACAGGGAGGACAAGGCTACACCTTC.